The 17 T cell receptor beta chains listed next were all sequenced from one sample in a study. TCRdb re-called the RT-PCR reads through MiXCR, storing one row per CDR3 protein. Seen here are about 700,000 distinct CDR3 sequences, 13% to 15% observed once, and the top ten hold 3% to 4.5%. Material for sequencing was memory CD4+ T cells from blood. These receptors all stem from a female donor in good health, serving as a healthy control.

This chain links TRBV6-5 with TRBJ2-3; tentatively, D is TRBD1 (6 bases). Germline V CDR1 and CDR2: MNHEY, SVGAGI. Between the trimmed V and J ends, which lost 6 bases and 2 bases, there was a span of 15 bases. The CDR3 contains 15 residues. The CDR3 is CASSRRQEYTDTQYF. CDR3 DNA sequence: TGTGCCAGCAGCCGAAGACAGGAGTACACAGATACGCAGTATTTT.

This clonotype occurred many times. The chain couples TRBV7-9 to TRBJ2-7; tentatively, D is TRBD2 (5 bases). The germline gives CDR1 SEHNR, CDR2 FQNEAQ (reference sequence). Trimming left V 6 bases short and J 5 bases short, with 14 bases between. This CDR3 is 13 amino acids long. The CDR3 nucleotides are TGTGCCAGCAGAGACGGGGTTAAGAACGAGCAGTACTTC. It specifies CASRDGVKNEQYF. Full variable domain (remainder filled in from reference TRBV7-9 and TRBJ2-7): DTGVSQNPRHKITKRGQNVTFRCDPISEHNRLYWYRQTLGQGPEFLTYFQNEAQLEKSRLLSDRFSAERPKGSFSTLEIQRTEQGDSAMYLCASRDGVKNEQYFGPGTRLTVT.

As concerns this clonotype: This may be a read error, as it is one base from a much larger clone. The CDR3 region has the DNA TGTGCCAGCACCTGGAACACTGAAGCTTTCTTT. Translation: CASTWNTEAFF. The rearrangement joins TRBV2 to TRBJ1-1; unclear D gene. The CDR3 consists of 11 residues. The V end was cut by 7 bases, the J end by 1 base, with 4 bases between. The V gene's germline CDR1 is SNHLY and CDR2 FYNNEI.

V usage is TRBV28 and J usage is TRBJ1-1; a possible D gene is TRBD1 (6 bases). The V end lost 5 bases, the J end lost 5 bases, and 15 bases lay between the germline ends. The CDR3 covers 14 residues. Germline V gene data show CDR1 as MDHEN and CDR2 as SYDVKM. CDR3 in DNA: TGTGCCAGCAGTGAATTGGGGGGCCAGACTGAAGCTTTCTTT. Protein sequence: CASSELGGQTEAFF.

This clonotype occurred many times. The chain carries TRBV20-1 and TRBJ2-7; D is perhaps TRBD2 (5 bases). CDR3 size: 13 residues. The V end was cut by 1 base, the J end by 7 bases, with 14 bases between. Per the germline V gene, CDR1 is DFQATT and CDR2 is SNEGSKA (reference sequence). CDR3 coding DNA: TGCAGTGCTAGAGCCCACGAGTCGGGGGAGCAGTACTTC. Encoded protein: CSARAHESGEQYF.

At least ten counts were recorded for this clonotype. This chain links TRBV9 with TRBJ1-4, with 8 bases matching TRBD1. Looked up from germline, CDR1 is SGDLS and CDR2 is YYNGEE. V lost 0 bases, J lost 7 bases, and 5 bases stayed unmatched. The CDR3 is 15 amino acids. CDR3: CASSVAGTGGEKLFF. In nucleotides, the CDR3 is TGTGCCAGCAGCGTAGCAGGGACAGGAGGTGAAAAACTGTTTTTT.

The genes are TRBV27 and TRBJ2-2; D is perhaps TRBD1 (5 bases). V dropped 4 bases and J dropped 4 bases, with 10 bases sitting between them. The germline V gene has CDR1 MNHEY and CDR2 SMNVEV (reference sequence). The CDR3 runs to 14 residues. CDR3 DNA: TGTGCCAGCAGTTCTAGGACAAGCACCGGGGAGCTGTTTTTT. It translates to CASSSRTSTGELFF.

The chain combines TRBV19 with TRBJ1-1, with D tentatively TRBD1 (5 bases). Germline V gene sequence: CDR1 LNHDA, CDR2 SQIVND (reference sequence). Trimming stripped 4 bases from V and 3 bases from J, with 15 bases between. This CDR3 is 15 amino acids long. In nucleotides, the CDR3 is TGTGCCAGTAGTACCCCAAGAGGGGTCCACACTGAAGCTTTCTTT. Protein sequence: CASSTPRGVHTEAFF.

This clonotype was observed a few times. J is TRBJ1-4 and V is TRBV27, with TRBD1 matching 8 bases. The germline V gene has CDR1 MNHEY and CDR2 SMNVEV (reference sequence). With 5 bases clipped from V and 3 bases from J, the junction kept 5 bases outside the gene matches. The CDR3 is 15 amino acids. CDR3 residues: CASSRLDRANEKLFF. The CDR3 DNA reads TGTGCCAGCAGTCGCTTGGACAGGGCTAATGAAAAACTGTTTTTT.

This clonotype was counted between two and nine times. This sequence joins TRBV6-6 and TRBJ1-2; D is perhaps TRBD1 (5 bases). The CDR3 length is 16 residues. The V and J ends lost 4 bases and 6 bases respectively, with 21 bases between them. Germline V gene lookup returns CDR1 MNHNY and CDR2 SVGAGI (reference sequence). This CDR3 is CASSSPFPLLTDGYTF. The CDR3 DNA sequence: TGTGCCAGCAGTTCTCCTTTTCCCCTTTTGACAGATGGCTACACCTTC.

In its sample, this clonotype was seen a few times. CDR3 sequence: CASSLERSRGHEQFF. The CDR3 nucleotides read TGTGCCAGCAGCTTAGAGCGTTCCAGGGGTCATGAGCAGTTCTTC. This chain links TRBV27 with TRBJ2-1; D possibly corresponds to TRBD1 (6 bases). The V and J ends lost 6 bases and 8 bases respectively, with 20 bases between them. Germline V gene data show CDR1 as MNHEY and CDR2 as SMNVEV (reference sequence). The CDR3 extends over 15 amino acids.

J is TRBJ2-6 and V is TRBV6-6; D uncertain. Germline V gene lookup returns CDR1 MNHNY and CDR2 SVGAGI (reference sequence). The CDR3 is made up of 16 amino acids. V lost 0 bases to trimming and J lost 1 base, with 7 bases between them. In nucleotides, the CDR3 is TGTGCCAGCAGTTACTCCGCAGGATCTGGGGCCAACGTCCTGACTTTC. It codes for CASSYSAGSGANVLTF.

The gene calls are TRBV18 and TRBJ2-7; D is possibly TRBD1 or TRBD2 (5 bases each). The CDR3 consists of 15 residues. Deletions cut 2 bases from V and 4 bases from J, with 15 bases between. Germline CDR1 reads KGHSH; CDR2 reads LQKENI. As DNA, the CDR3 is TGTGCCAGCTCACCATCCGGGACCCCCCTTTACGAGCAGTACTTC. This gives the protein CASSPSGTPLYEQYF.

On this clonotype: Germline and junction disagree at one end, which may indicate a read error. The rearrangement links TRBV18 to TRBJ2-7; weak D call: TRBD1 (6 bases). Germline V CDR1 and CDR2: KGHSH, LQKENI. The CDR3 runs 15 residues. The CDR3 coding sequence is TGTGCCAACTCACCATTCCCAGGGAGACAGGCCGAGCAGTACTTC. As protein: CANSPFPGRQAEQYF.

The chain uses TRBV3-1 and TRBJ2-3; tentatively, D is TRBD1 (5 bases). V dropped 6 bases and J dropped 6 bases, with 13 bases sitting between them. This CDR3 comprises 13 residues. Germline assignment: CDR1 LGHDT and CDR2 YNNKEL (reference sequence). CDR3 in amino acids: CASSQQAGDTQYF. In DNA, the CDR3 is TGTGCCAGCAGTCAACAAGCAGGGGATACGCAGTATTTT.

This clonotype was detected a few times. This CDR3 is CAIKSIGSTDTQYF. DNA of the CDR3: TGTGCCATCAAATCTATTGGCAGCACAGATACGCAGTATTTT. The chain employs TRBV10-3 and TRBJ2-3; no reliable D call. The germline V and J ends were trimmed by 7 bases and 0 bases, with 11 bases remaining between them. This CDR3 is built from 14 residues. CDR1 ENHRY and CDR2 SYGVKD come from the germline V gene.

This clonotype has ten or more counts. The rearrangement links TRBV5-6 to TRBJ2-3, with 10 bases lining up with TRBD2. The CDR3 sequence is 17 residues long. V shed 0 bases and J 2 bases; nucleotides not matched to a gene: 6. Per germline, CDR1 SGHDT and CDR2 YYEEEE. CDR3 in amino acids: CASSLGKTSGYTDTQYF. In nucleotides, the CDR3 is TGTGCCAGCAGCTTGGGGAAGACTAGCGGGTACACAGATACGCAGTATTTT.